Listed here are 18 T cell receptor beta chains from one sample, sequenced in a study of T cell repertoires in aging, cancer and after chemotherapy. Rearranged V-D-J TRB sequences were amplified with a mixed TRB-A/B primer pool. MiXCR, run by TCRdb on the multiplex PCR reads, gives a single entry per CDR3 protein. The profile shows fewer than 15,000 distinct CDR3 sequences, around 30% of them singletons. The template was genomic DNA from peripheral blood, not RNA. Sample: blood. These receptors all stem from a human donor with a blood cancer.

The rearrangement uses TRBV19 and TRBJ2-7, with D tentatively TRBD2 (6 bases). Trimming took off 9 bases at V and 4 bases at J, with 13 bases between the two ends. Germline assignment: CDR1 LNHDA and CDR2 SQIVND (reference sequence). The CDR3 is made up of 12 amino acids. The CDR3 loop is CASQGLGYEQYF. In DNA form, the CDR3 reads TGTGCCAGCCAGGGACTGGGGTACGAGCAGTACTTC.

This sequence joins TRBV18 and TRBJ2-3, with TRBD2 matching 9 bases. J gave up 1 base and V 8 bases, and 4 bases lay outside the gene matches. Germline V lookup: CDR1 KGHSH, CDR2 LQKENI. There are 14 residues in the CDR3. CDR3 region: CASRWTSGTDTQYF. CDR3 DNA: TGTGCCAGCCGCTGGACTAGCGGCACAGATACGCAGTATTTT.

This clonotype is termed medium-sized. At one boundary the junction diverges from the germline segment, which might be a read error. The V gene is TRBV4-3, the J gene TRBJ1-4, with a tentative D call TRBD1 (5 bases). From germline, CDR1 is LGHNA and CDR2 YSLEER. The CDR3 loop spans 15 amino acids. CDR3 DNA: TGTGCCAGCAGCCACGCCGGGACCGCCCTTGTGGAACTGTTTTTT. Translation gives CASSHAGTALVELFF.

By sample fraction, this clonotype is medium-sized. The J gene is TRBJ2-1, the V gene TRBV15, with D tentatively TRBD1 or TRBD2 (7 bases each). V shed 3 bases and J shed 5 bases, with 14 bases lying between them. Germline CDR1 is LNHNV and CDR2 is YYDKDF (reference sequence). The CDR3 is 15 amino acids. CDR3 coding DNA: TGTGCCACCAGCAGGGGGACAGCGGGAAACAATGAGCAGTTCTTC. This gives the protein CATSRGTAGNNEQFF.

The chain joins TRBV29-1 to TRBJ2-2; unclear D gene. The CDR3 length is 11 residues. Germline V CDR1 and CDR2: SQVTM, ANQGSEA. Here the CDR3 reads CTILSAGELFF. CDR3 sequence (DNA): TGCACTATCCTGTCTGCCGGGGAGCTGTTTTTT.

This clonotype was observed once. V usage is TRBV2 and J usage is TRBJ2-3; the D is unclear. The CDR3 consists of 17 residues. Germline loops: CDR1 SNHLY, CDR2 FYNNEI. Trimming pared 6 bases from V and 0 bases from J, leaving 19 bases between. For the CDR3, the DNA is TGTGCCAGCAGGCCCTTCTCACTGTCCCAAAGCACAGATACGCAGTATTTT. Translating gives CASRPFSLSQSTDTQYF.

This clonotype is judged medium-sized (0.01 to 0.1%). V gene TRBV29-1 combines with J gene TRBJ2-1; D may match TRBD1 or TRBD2 (5 bases each). This CDR3 region has 12 residues. The V end lost 8 bases, the J end lost 9 bases, and 17 bases lay between the germline ends. CDR1 and CDR2 from the germline V gene are SQVTM and ANQGSEA. CDR3 coding DNA: TGCAGCACCAACAGGCGGGTGGGTGAGCAGTTCTTC. It specifies CSTNRRVGEQFF.

This clonotype rates as medium-sized (0.01 to 0.1%). This chain joins TRBV12-3 or TRBV12-4 and TRBJ2-3, with TRBD1 matching over 7 bases. The CDR3 has 15 amino acids. V gave up 6 bases and J gave up 2 bases; unmatched junction bases: 8. This CDR3 is CASSLDRHITDTQYF. The CDR3 DNA reads as TGTGCCAGCAGCCTGGACAGGCATATCACAGATACGCAGTATTTT.

The chain couples TRBV18 to TRBJ2-7, with a possible D match to TRBD2 (6 bases). This CDR3 has 18 amino acids. The ends were cut back, 6 bases at V and 1 base at J, with 25 bases in the middle. Germline V gives CDR1 KGHSH, CDR2 LQKENI. CDR3 residues: CASSPLPLGSGPSYEQYF. The CDR3 coding sequence is TGTGCCAGCTCGCCTCTGCCTTTGGGGAGCGGGCCATCCTACGAGCAGTACTTC.

This clonotype was detected many times. The chain recombines TRBV19 with TRBJ1-1; TRBD1 might be the D (5 bases). The V gene's germline CDR1 is LNHDA and CDR2 SQIVND (reference sequence). Trimming took off 2 bases at V and 1 base at J, with 14 bases between the two ends. The CDR3 runs 16 residues. CDR3 residues: CASSIRRDASNTEAFF. The CDR3 region has the DNA TGTGCCAGTAGTATACGGAGGGACGCGTCGAACACTGAAGCTTTCTTT.

This clonotype counts as medium-sized. V usage is TRBV15 and J usage is TRBJ2-1; D is perhaps TRBD1 or TRBD2 (5 bases each). The CDR3 spans 13 residues. V was cut by 8 bases and J by 12 bases, with 20 bases left in between. Looked up from germline, CDR1 is LNHNV and CDR2 is YYDKDF (reference sequence). Here the CDR3 reads CATPVGRGKGQFF. CDR3 in DNA: TGTGCCACCCCAGTGGGACGAGGTAAGGGGCAGTTCTTC.

The chain joins TRBV6-5 to TRBJ2-2, with D perhaps TRBD1 or TRBD2 (5 bases each). CDR1 and CDR2 from the germline V gene are MNHEY and SVGAGI. V was shortened by 0 bases and J by 3 bases, with 11 bases between the two germline ends. CDR3 length: 16 residues. The CDR3 DNA reads TGTGCCAGCAGTTACTCCGGGACGGCCGACACCGGGGAGCTGTTTTTT. Translated, it gives CASSYSGTADTGELFF.

This rearrangement joins TRBV5-1 to TRBJ1-1; 7 nucleotides agree with TRBD1. Germline V gene sequence: CDR1 SGHRS, CDR2 YFSETQ. The length of the CDR3 is 16 residues. V was clipped by 1 base and J by 5 bases; unmatched bases: 11. In nucleotides, the CDR3 is TGCGCCAGCAGCTTGACTGCGACAGGGATTGTTACTGAAGCTTTCTTT. This codes for CASSLTATGIVTEAFF.

The sample holds one count of this clonotype. The chain recombines TRBV27 with TRBJ2-1; 7 bases agree with TRBD2. V dropped 6 bases and J dropped 9; count of bases not matched to a gene: 11. Per the germline V gene, CDR1 is MNHEY and CDR2 is SMNVEV (reference sequence). The CDR3 has 14 residues. DNA for the CDR3: TGTGCCAGCAGCCGCGCCGGGAGGACGGGTGAGCAGTTCTTC. It encodes CASSRAGRTGEQFF.

The chain uses TRBV6-5 and TRBJ1-5, with TRBD1 identical over 7 bases. Per germline, CDR1 MNHEY and CDR2 SVGAGI. The trim removed 9 bases at V and 0 bases at J, leaving 8 bases unmatched. This CDR3 is built from 15 residues. As DNA, the CDR3 is TGTGCCAGAAGACTAAACAGGGGTAGCAATCAGCCCCAGCATTTT. Its protein is CARRLNRGSNQPQHF.

The table lists this clonotype with a few counts. This chain joins TRBV12-3 or TRBV12-4 and TRBJ2-5; TRBD1 matches at 10 bases. CDR3 length equals 16 residues. J gave up 12 bases and V 6 bases, and 19 bases lay outside the gene matches. The CDR3 coding sequence is TGTGCCAGCAGCTCCTACGGGGGTGGGACAGGGGCGGGCGAGTACTTC. It yields the protein CASSSYGGGTGAGEYF.

Notes on this clonotype: A clone one base away is much larger, so this may be a read error. V is TRBV30 and J is TRBJ2-1; TRBD2 might be the D (5 bases). V was trimmed by 8 bases and J by 6 bases, leaving 20 bases between them. CDR1 GTSNPN and CDR2 SVGIG come from the germline V gene (reference sequence). CDR3 length equals 14 residues. The CDR3 bases are TGTGCCAGTAGACGGGAATGGCTCTTCAATGAGCAGTTCTTC. Translation gives CASRREWLFNEQFF.

In its sample, this clonotype is medium-sized. The CDR3 sequence: CASSPGSYEQYF. The DNA of the CDR3 is TGTGCCAGCTCACCGGGCTCCTACGAGCAGTACTTC. The chain couples TRBV18 to TRBJ2-7; no clear D. Germline CDR1 and CDR2: KGHSH and LQKENI. The length of the CDR3 is 12 residues. V was cut by 3 bases and J by 0 bases, with 3 bases left in between. The whole variable domain, remainder taken from reference TRBV18 and TRBJ2-7, is NAGVMQNPRHLVRRRGQEARLRCSPMKGHSHVYWYRQLPEEGLKFMVYLQKENIIDESGMPKERFSAEFPKEGPSILRIQQVVRGDSAAYFCASSPGSYEQYFGPGTRLTVT.